Sequencing of this TCR beta chain was carried out in a study of CD8 T cells in Susac syndrome. TEMRA cells were FACS-enriched, and CD8+ and CD4+ T cells were isolated negatively. CDR1 and CDR2 from the germline V gene are LGHDT and YNNKEL (reference sequence). The CDR3 length is 15 residues. Trimming removed 5 bases at V and 5 bases at J, with 15 bases between. RNA was extracted with the RNeasy kit, and a quantity of 0.5 to 1 ug was reverse transcribed using random hexamers. TCRdb processed the immunoSEQ multiplex PCR reads anew with MiXCR; each CDR3 protein has one entry. This table has some 190,000 distinct CDR3 sequences, about 95% appearing once.

The source of this sequence is a human donor in good health. The rearrangement uses TRBV3-1 and TRBJ2-2; maybe TRBD2 (6 bases). Sequencing was carried out using CD4+ T cells from PBMCs. The CDR3 loop is CASSYGTEGTGELFF. The CDR3 DNA sequence: TGTGCCAGCAGCTACGGGACTGAAGGGACCGGGGAGCTGTTTTTT.